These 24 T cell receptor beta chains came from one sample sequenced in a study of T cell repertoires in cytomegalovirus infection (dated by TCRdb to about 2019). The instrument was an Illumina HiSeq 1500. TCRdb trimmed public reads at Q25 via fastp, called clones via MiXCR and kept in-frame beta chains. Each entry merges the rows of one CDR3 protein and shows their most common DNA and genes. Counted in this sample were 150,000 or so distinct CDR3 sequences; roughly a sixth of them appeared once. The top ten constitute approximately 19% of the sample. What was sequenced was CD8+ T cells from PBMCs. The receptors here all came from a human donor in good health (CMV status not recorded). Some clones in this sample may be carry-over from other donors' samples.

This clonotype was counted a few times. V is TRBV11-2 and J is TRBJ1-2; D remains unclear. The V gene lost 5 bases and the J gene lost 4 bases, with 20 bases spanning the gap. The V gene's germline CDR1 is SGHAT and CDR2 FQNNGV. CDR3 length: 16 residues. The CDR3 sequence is CASSQSRTTALYGYTF. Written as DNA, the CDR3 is TGTGCCAGCAGCCAAAGTCGGACGACTGCCCTCTATGGCTACACCTTC.

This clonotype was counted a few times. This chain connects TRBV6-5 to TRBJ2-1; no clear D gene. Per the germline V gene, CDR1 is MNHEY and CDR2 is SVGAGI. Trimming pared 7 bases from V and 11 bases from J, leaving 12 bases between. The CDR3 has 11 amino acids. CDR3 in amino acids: CASNLGPQQFF. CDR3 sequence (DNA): TGTGCCAGCAACCTCGGGCCTCAGCAGTTCTTC.

CDR3 coding DNA: TGTGCCAGCAGCTTTCAGGGGGGAACCTACGAGCAGTACTTC. Encoded protein: CASSFQGGTYEQYF. The chain uses TRBV12-3 or TRBV12-4 and TRBJ2-7, with a possible D match to TRBD1 (7 bases). CDR3 length equals 14 residues. V was clipped by 6 bases and J by 2 bases, with 14 bases between them.

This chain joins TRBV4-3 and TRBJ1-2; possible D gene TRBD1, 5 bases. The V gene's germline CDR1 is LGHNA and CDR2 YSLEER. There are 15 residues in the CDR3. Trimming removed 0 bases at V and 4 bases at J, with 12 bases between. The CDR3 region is CASSQDEGLFYGYTF. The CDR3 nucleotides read TGCGCCAGCAGCCAAGATGAGGGGTTGTTCTATGGCTACACCTTC.

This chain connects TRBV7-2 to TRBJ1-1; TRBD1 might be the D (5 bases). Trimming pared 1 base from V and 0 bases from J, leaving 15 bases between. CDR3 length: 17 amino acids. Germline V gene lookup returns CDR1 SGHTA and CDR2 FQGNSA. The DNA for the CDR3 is TGTGCCAGCAGCTTAGATCCGGACATCTACATGAACACTGAAGCTTTCTTT. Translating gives CASSLDPDIYMNTEAFF.

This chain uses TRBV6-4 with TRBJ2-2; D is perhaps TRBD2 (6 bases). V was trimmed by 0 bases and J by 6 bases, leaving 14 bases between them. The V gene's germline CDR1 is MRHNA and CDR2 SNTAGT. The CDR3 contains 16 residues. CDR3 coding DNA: TGTGCCAGCAGTGACTCGAATGCCAGGGAGGCCGGGGAGCTGTTTTTT. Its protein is CASSDSNAREAGELFF.

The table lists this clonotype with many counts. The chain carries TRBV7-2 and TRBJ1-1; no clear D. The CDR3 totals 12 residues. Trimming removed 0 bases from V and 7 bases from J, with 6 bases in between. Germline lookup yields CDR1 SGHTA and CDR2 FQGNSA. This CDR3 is CASSLARGEAFF. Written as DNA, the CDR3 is TGTGCCAGCAGCTTAGCGCGGGGTGAAGCTTTCTTT.

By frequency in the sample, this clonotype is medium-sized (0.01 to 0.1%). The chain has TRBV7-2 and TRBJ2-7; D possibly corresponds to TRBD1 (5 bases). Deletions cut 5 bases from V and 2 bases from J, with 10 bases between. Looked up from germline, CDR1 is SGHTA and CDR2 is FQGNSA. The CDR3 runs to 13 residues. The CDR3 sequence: CASSGGHTYEQYF. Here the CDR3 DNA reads TGTGCCAGCAGCGGTGGACATACCTACGAGCAGTACTTC. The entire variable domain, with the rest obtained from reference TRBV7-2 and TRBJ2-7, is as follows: GAGVSQSPSNKVTEKGKDVELRCDPISGHTALYWYRQSLGQGLEFLIYFQGNSAPDKSGLPSDRFSAERTGGSVSTLTIQRTQQEDSAVYLCASSGGHTYEQYFGPGTRLTVT.

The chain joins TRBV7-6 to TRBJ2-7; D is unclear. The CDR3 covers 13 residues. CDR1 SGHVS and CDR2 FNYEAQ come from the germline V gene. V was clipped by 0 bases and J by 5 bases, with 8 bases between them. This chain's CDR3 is CASSLALEDEQYF. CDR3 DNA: TGTGCCAGCAGCTTAGCGCTTGAGGACGAGCAGTACTTC.

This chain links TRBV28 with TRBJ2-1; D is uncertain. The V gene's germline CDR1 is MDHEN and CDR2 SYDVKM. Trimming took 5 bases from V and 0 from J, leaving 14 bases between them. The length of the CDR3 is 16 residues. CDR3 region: CASSPPTGSSYNEQFF. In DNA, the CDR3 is TGTGCCAGCAGTCCCCCGACGGGTAGCTCCTACAATGAGCAGTTCTTC.

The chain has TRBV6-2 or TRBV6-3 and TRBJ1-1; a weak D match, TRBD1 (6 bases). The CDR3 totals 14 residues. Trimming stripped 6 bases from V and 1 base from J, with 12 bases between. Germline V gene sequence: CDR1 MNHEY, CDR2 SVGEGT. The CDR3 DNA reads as TGTGCCAGCAGATCACAGGGAGCGAACACTGAAGCTTTCTTT. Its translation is CASRSQGANTEAFF.

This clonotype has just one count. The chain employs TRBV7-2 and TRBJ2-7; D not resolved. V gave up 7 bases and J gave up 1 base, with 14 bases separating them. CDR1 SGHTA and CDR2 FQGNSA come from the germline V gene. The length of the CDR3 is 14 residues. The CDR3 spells CASTLNFPSYEQYF. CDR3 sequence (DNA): TGTGCCAGCACCCTTAACTTCCCTTCCTACGAGCAGTACTTC. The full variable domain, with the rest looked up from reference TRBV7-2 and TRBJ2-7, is GAGVSQSPSNKVTEKGKDVELRCDPISGHTALYWYRQSLGQGLEFLIYFQGNSAPDKSGLPSDRFSAERTGGSVSTLTIQRTQQEDSAVYLCASTLNFPSYEQYFGPGTRLTVT.

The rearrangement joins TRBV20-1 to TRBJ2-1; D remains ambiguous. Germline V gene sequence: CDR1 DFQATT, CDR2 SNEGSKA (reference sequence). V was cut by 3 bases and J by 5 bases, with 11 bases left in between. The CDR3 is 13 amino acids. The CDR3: CSARLRWNNEQFF. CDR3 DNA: TGCAGTGCTAGGCTCCGCTGGAACAATGAGCAGTTCTTC.

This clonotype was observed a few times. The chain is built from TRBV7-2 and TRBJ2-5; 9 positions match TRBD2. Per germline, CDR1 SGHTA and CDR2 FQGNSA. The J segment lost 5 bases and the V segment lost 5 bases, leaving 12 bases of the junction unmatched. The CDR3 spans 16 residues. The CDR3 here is CASSPTSGGPPETQYF. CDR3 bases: TGTGCCAGCAGCCCGACTAGCGGCGGGCCCCCGGAGACCCAGTACTTC.

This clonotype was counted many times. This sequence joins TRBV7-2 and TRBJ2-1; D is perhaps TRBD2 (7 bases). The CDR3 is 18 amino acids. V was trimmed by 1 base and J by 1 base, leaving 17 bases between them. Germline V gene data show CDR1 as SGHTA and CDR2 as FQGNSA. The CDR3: CASSLVFMAGASYNEQFF. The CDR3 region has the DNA TGTGCCAGCAGCTTAGTATTCATGGCGGGGGCTTCCTACAATGAGCAGTTCTTC.

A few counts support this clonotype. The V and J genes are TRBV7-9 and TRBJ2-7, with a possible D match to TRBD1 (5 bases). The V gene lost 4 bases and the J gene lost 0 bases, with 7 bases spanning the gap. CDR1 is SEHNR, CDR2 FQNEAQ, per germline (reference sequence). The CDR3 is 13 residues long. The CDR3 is CASSSTASYEQYF. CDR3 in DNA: TGTGCCAGCAGCTCGACAGCCTCCTACGAGCAGTACTTC.

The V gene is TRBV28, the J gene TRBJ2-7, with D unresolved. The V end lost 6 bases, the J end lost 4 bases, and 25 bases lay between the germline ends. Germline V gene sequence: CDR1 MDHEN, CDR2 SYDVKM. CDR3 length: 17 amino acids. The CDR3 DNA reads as TGTGCCAGCAGGACGGCCTCAACGCGCGAAGGTCTTTACGAGCAGTACTTC. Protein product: CASRTASTREGLYEQYF. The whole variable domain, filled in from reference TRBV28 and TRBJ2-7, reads DVKVTQSSRYLVKRTGEKVFLECVQDMDHENMFWYRQDPGLGLRLIYFSYDVKMKEKGDIPEGYSVSREKKERFSLILESASTNQTSMYLCASRTASTREGLYEQYFGPGTRLTVT.

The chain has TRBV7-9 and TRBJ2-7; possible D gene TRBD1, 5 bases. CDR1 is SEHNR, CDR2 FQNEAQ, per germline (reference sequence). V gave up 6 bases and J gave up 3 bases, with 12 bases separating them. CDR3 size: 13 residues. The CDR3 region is CASRSTEDYEQYF. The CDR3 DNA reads TGTGCCAGCAGGTCGACAGAGGACTACGAGCAGTACTTC. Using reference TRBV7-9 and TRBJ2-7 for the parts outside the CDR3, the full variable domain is DTGVSQNPRHKITKRGQNVTFRCDPISEHNRLYWYRQTLGQGPEFLTYFQNEAQLEKSRLLSDRFSAERPKGSFSTLEIQRTEQGDSAMYLCASRSTEDYEQYFGPGTRLTVT.

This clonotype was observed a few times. CDR3 region: CASSLRAGDNYNEQFF. CDR3 nucleotide sequence: TGTGCCAGCAGCTTACGAGCGGGCGATAATTACAATGAGCAGTTCTTC. The genes are TRBV7-3 and TRBJ2-1; D is possibly TRBD2 (6 bases). V was shortened by 2 bases and J by 4 bases, with 15 bases between the two germline ends. CDR1 and CDR2 (germline): SGHTA, FQGTGA. This CDR3 has 16 amino acids. Full variable domain (remainder filled in from reference TRBV7-3 and TRBJ2-1): GAGVSQTPSNKVTEKGKYVELRCDPISGHTALYWYRQSLGQGPEFLIYFQGTGAADDSGLPNDRFFAVRPEGSVSTLKIQRTERGDSAVYLCASSLRAGDNYNEQFFGPGTRLTVL.

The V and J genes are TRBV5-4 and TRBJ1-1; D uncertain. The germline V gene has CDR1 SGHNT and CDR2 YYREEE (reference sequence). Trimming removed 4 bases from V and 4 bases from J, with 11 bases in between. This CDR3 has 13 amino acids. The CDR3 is CASSITVVTEAFF. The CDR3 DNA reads TGTGCCAGCAGCATAACAGTAGTCACTGAAGCTTTCTTT.

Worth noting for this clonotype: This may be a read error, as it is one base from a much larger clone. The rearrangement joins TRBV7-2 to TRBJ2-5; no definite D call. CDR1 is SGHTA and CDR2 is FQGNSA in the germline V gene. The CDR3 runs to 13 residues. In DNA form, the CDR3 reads TGTGCCAGCTGCTTCACAGTCAGAGAGACCCAGTACTTC. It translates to CASCFTVRETQYF.

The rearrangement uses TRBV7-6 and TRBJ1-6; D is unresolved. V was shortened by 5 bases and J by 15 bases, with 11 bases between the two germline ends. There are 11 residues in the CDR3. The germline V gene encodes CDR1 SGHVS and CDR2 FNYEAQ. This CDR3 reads CASSMGSFLHF. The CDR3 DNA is TGTGCCAGCAGCATGGGGAGCTTCCTCCACTTT.

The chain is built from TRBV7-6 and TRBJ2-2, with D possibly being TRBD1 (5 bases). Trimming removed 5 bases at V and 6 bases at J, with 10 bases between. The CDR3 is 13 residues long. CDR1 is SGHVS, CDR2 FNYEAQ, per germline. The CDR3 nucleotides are TGTGCCAGCAGCCCGGGCAGGGCCGGGGAGCTGTTTTTT. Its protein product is CASSPGRAGELFF.

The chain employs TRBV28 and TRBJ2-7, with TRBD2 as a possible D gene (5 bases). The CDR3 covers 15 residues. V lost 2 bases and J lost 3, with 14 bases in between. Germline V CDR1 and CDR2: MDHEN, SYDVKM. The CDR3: CASSLEDGLYYEQYF. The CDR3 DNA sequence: TGTGCCAGCAGTTTAGAGGACGGACTTTACTACGAGCAGTACTTC.